This T cell receptor (beta chain) appears in the sequencing data of a study of blood T cells in healthy people across ages. CDR3 size: 16 residues. Germline CDR1 SGHVS, CDR2 FQNEAQ. V was pared by 5 bases and J by 0 bases, with 14 bases between. Then a second PCR, running roughly 7 to 11 cycles, was carried out with a sample-barcoded 5' primer and a J-beta primer mix. TCRdb called the 5' RACE reads again in MiXCR, with one record for every CDR3 protein. Found here are 780,000 or so distinct CDR3 sequences, around 25% of them singletons; the top ten hold roughly 3.8%. This clonotype was found a few times. This sample was also put to use in a study of T cells of mothers and their children. That paper adds: Donation was provided by three healthy Caucasian mothers along with their six children. It was related mother-child pairs that showed slightly higher overlap than unrelated pairs, without reaching significance.

Material for sequencing was blood. This chain links TRBV7-8 with TRBJ1-5; D is possibly TRBD1 (5 bases). The source of this sequence is a boy aged 5-17 years in good health. CDR3 sequence: CASSPPGRDSNQPQHF. CDR3 in DNA: TGTGCCAGCAGCCCCCCGGGACGGGATAGCAATCAGCCCCAGCATTTT.